The next 23 T cell receptor beta chains were all read from a single sample in a study of T cell changes during pregnancy in multiple sclerosis. Here immunoSEQ multiplex PCR was the method, and the copy in TCRdb shows in-frame clones only, minus some. Of about 48,000 clones detected, 85% to 95% appear once; the ten largest clones hold 0.91%. This specimen was CD4+ T cells from peripheral blood mononuclear cells, taken in the second trimester of pregnancy. The receptors shown here come from a female donor in good health, enrolled as a control in a pregnancy study.

This chain uses TRBV7-9 with TRBJ2-2; weak D call: TRBD2 (6 bases). The CDR3 is made up of 15 amino acids. Germline V gives CDR1 SEHNR, CDR2 FQNEAQ (reference sequence). Between the trimmed V and J ends, which lost 2 bases and 5 bases, there was a span of 12 bases. The CDR3 reads CASSLSGRGTGELFF. The CDR3 region has the DNA TGTGCCAGCAGCTTATCCGGGAGAGGGACCGGGGAGCTGTTTTTT. The full variable domain, in which reference TRBV7-9 and TRBJ2-2 provide the parts outside the CDR3, is DTGVSQNPRHKITKRGQNVTFRCDPISEHNRLYWYRQTLGQGPEFLTYFQNEAQLEKSRLLSDRFSAERPKGSFSTLEIQRTEQGDSAMYLCASSLSGRGTGELFFGEGSRLTVL.

This chain's CDR3 is CAIPDSSGNTIYF. CDR3 DNA sequence: TGTGCCATTCCGGACAGCTCTGGAAACACCATATATTTT. The chain is built from TRBV27 and TRBJ1-3, with D perhaps TRBD1 (6 bases). The germline V gene has CDR1 MNHEY and CDR2 SMNVEV (reference sequence). This CDR3 has 13 residues. V gave up 10 bases and J gave up 0 bases, with 10 bases separating them.

This chain links TRBV2 with TRBJ1-3, with TRBD1 matching 8 bases. CDR3 length: 15 amino acids. The V gene's germline CDR1 is SNHLY and CDR2 FYNNEI. V shed 6 bases, J shed 0 bases, and the junction held 4 bases outside the gene matches. The CDR3 DNA follows: TGTGCCAGCAGAGTACAGGGGGGCTCTGGAAACACCATATATTTT. It yields the protein CASRVQGGSGNTIYF.

The chain recombines TRBV6-6 with TRBJ1-2; the D gene is possibly TRBD1 (5 bases). The CDR3 loop spans 14 amino acids. In germline, CDR1 is MNHNY, CDR2 SVGAGI (reference sequence). Trimming left V 7 bases short and J 4 bases short, with 16 bases between. CDR3: CASNSGRGPYGYTF. DNA of the CDR3: TGTGCCAGCAACTCGGGGAGGGGTCCCTATGGCTACACCTTC.

This chain uses TRBV18 with TRBJ1-4, with D unclear. CDR3 length equals 18 residues. CDR1 is KGHSH, CDR2 LQKENI, per germline. The ends were cut back, 3 bases at V and 1 base at J, with 18 bases in the middle. CDR3 DNA: TGTGCCAGCTCACCCGTTAATAACCGACTAATAACTAATGAAAAACTGTTTTTT. It encodes CASSPVNNRLITNEKLFF.

The CDR3, as DNA: TGTGCCAGTAGCTTTCTACCCAGCGGCTATGGCTACACCTTC. It specifies CASSFLPSGYGYTF. V and J are TRBV19 and TRBJ1-2; D not certain. Germline V gives CDR1 LNHDA, CDR2 SQIVND (reference sequence). The V and J ends lost 6 bases and 4 bases respectively, with 15 bases between them. CDR3 length equals 14 residues.

The CDR3 loop is CASRQGASNSPLHF. The CDR3 DNA is TGTGCCAGCAGGCAGGGGGCTTCGAATTCACCCCTCCACTTT. This chain joins TRBV2 and TRBJ1-6; 8 nucleotides line up with TRBD1. Trimming cost V 6 bases and J 7 bases; bases outside gene matches: 5. CDR3 size: 14 residues. In germline, CDR1 is SNHLY, CDR2 FYNNEI.

The chain is built from TRBV5-1 and TRBJ2-7; 8 bases are a match to TRBD1. CDR3 size: 14 residues. Germline V lookup: CDR1 SGHRS, CDR2 YFSETQ. V lost 6 bases, J lost 2 bases, and 7 bases stayed unmatched. CDR3 nucleotide sequence: TGCGCCAGCAACCCCGGGACAGGCACCTACGAGCAGTACTTC. Protein product: CASNPGTGTYEQYF.

This clone occurred once. V gene TRBV4-3 combines with J gene TRBJ2-5; 9 bases fit TRBD2. CDR1 and CDR2 from the germline V gene are LGHNA and YSLEER. The CDR3 is 16 residues long. The trim removed 1 base at V and 5 bases at J, leaving 8 bases unmatched. CDR3 sequence: CASSQGNSGSGETQYF. The DNA of the CDR3 is TGCGCCAGCAGCCAAGGCAATAGCGGGAGTGGGGAGACCCAGTACTTC.

The chain links TRBV5-1 to TRBJ2-3; maybe TRBD2 (5 bases). Per germline, CDR1 SGHRS and CDR2 YFSETQ. Trimming removed 4 bases from V and 2 bases from J, with 14 bases in between. The CDR3 covers 15 residues. The CDR3 DNA is TGCGCCAGCAGCGTGTACAAGGGAGTCACAGATACGCAGTATTTT. This codes for CASSVYKGVTDTQYF. The entire variable domain, with the rest obtained from reference TRBV5-1 and TRBJ2-3, is as follows: KAGVTQTPRYLIKTRGQQVTLSCSPISGHRSVSWYQQTPGQGLQFLFEYFSETQRNKGNFPGRFSGRQFSNSRSEMNVSTLELGDSALYLCASSVYKGVTDTQYFGPGTRLTVL.

The chain uses TRBV21-1 and TRBJ2-2; the table names TRBD1, a call not compared with the DNA. TRBV21-1 counts as a pseudogene. The CDR3 consists of 15 residues. The CDR3 DNA reads as TGTGCCAGCAGCAAAGCGGGACAGAACACCGGGGAGCTGTTTTTT. Translated, it gives CASSKAGQNTGELFF.

The chain recombines TRBV19 with TRBJ2-2, with D maybe TRBD2 (6 bases). The CDR3 contains 15 residues. V lost 0 bases to trimming and J lost 3 bases, with 8 bases between them. Germline assignment: CDR1 LNHDA and CDR2 SQIVND (reference sequence). The CDR3 nucleotides are TGTGCCAGTAGTATAGAGGGCGGGGACACCGGGGAGCTGTTTTTT. Translating it yields CASSIEGGDTGELFF.

The V and J genes are TRBV15 and TRBJ2-1; 13 bases align to TRBD2. Per the germline V gene, CDR1 is LNHNV and CDR2 is YYDKDF (reference sequence). V lost 1 base, J lost 6 bases, and 3 bases stayed unmatched. The length of the CDR3 is 16 residues. Written as DNA, the CDR3 is TGTGCCACCAGCAGAGTGGGACTAGCGGGAATCAATGAGCAGTTCTTC. Amino acids: CATSRVGLAGINEQFF.

This clone appeared a few times. The chain links TRBV6-5 to TRBJ1-3; no definite D call. V dropped 6 bases and J dropped 3 bases, with 12 bases sitting between them. The CDR3 extends over 14 amino acids. Germline V gene sequence: CDR1 MNHEY, CDR2 SVGAGI. CDR3 sequence (DNA): TGTGCCAGCAGCCACACGGGAGATGGAAACACCATATATTTT. It encodes CASSHTGDGNTIYF.

The CDR3 region is CASTSDRILSDEKLFF. The CDR3 bases are TGTGCCAGCACCAGCGACAGAATCCTCTCGGATGAAAAACTGTTTTTT. The J gene is TRBJ1-4, the V gene TRBV28; D is perhaps TRBD1 (5 bases). The CDR3 has 16 residues. Germline V CDR1 and CDR2: MDHEN, SYDVKM. V was pared by 7 bases and J by 6 bases, with 21 bases between.

This chain's CDR3 is CASGPSTDTQYF. The CDR3, as DNA: TGTGCTAGTGGTCCTAGCACAGATACGCAGTATTTT. The chain carries TRBV12-5 and TRBJ2-3; D remains unclear. Germline assignment: CDR1 LGHNT and CDR2 FRNRAP. Trimming took 5 bases from V and 0 from J, leaving 3 bases between them. The CDR3 contains 12 residues.

This rearrangement joins TRBV21-1 to TRBJ1-6; the table's D gene call, TRBD1, was not cross checked with the DNA. TRBV21-1 is assigned pseudogene status. The CDR3 has 16 residues. The CDR3 DNA reads TGTGCCAGCAGCAGAGCGACAGGGGGGGGGAATTCACCCCTCCACTTT. This sequence encodes CASSRATGGGNSPLHF.

CDR3 region: CASSSGTSGSSMYEQFF. DNA for the CDR3: TGTGCCAGCAGCTCGGGGACTAGCGGGAGTAGTATGTATGAGCAGTTCTTC. This chain joins TRBV5-4 and TRBJ2-1; 14 nucleotides agree with TRBD2. Germline CDR1 reads SGHNT; CDR2 reads YYREEE (reference sequence). The CDR3 is made up of 17 amino acids. Trimming cost V 3 bases and J 8 bases; bases outside gene matches: 10.

The J gene is TRBJ2-7, the V gene TRBV7-8; perhaps TRBD1 as D (6 bases). The CDR3 runs to 14 residues. Trimming left V 1 base short and J 2 bases short, with 9 bases between. Germline lookup yields CDR1 SGHVS and CDR2 FQNEAQ. Here the CDR3 DNA reads TGTGCCAGCAGCTTAGATACAGGGACCTACGAGCAGTACTTC. The encoded protein is CASSLDTGTYEQYF.

The J gene is TRBJ2-5, the V gene TRBV30, with TRBD2 matching 7 bases. The CDR3 is made up of 15 amino acids. The V gene end was trimmed by 2 bases and the J gene end by 3 bases; junction bases not matched to a gene: 9. Germline CDR1 is GTSNPN and CDR2 is SVGIG (reference sequence). The CDR3 DNA reads TGTGCCTGGAGTCAAGGACCGGGGGGTAAAGAGACCCAGTACTTC. This gives the protein CAWSQGPGGKETQYF. The whole variable domain, filled in from reference TRBV30 and TRBJ2-5, reads SQTIHQWPATLVQPVGSPLSLECTVEGTSNPNLYWYRQAAGRGLQLLFYSVGIGQISSEVPQNLSASRPQDRQFILSSKKLLLSDSGFYLCAWSQGPGGKETQYFGPGTRLLVL.

V is TRBV9 and J is TRBJ2-1; the match to TRBD1 covers 9 bases. Trimming at V came to 4 bases and at J to 7 bases, leaving 9 bases not matched to a gene. Germline CDR1 SGDLS, CDR2 YYNGEE. This CDR3 comprises 15 residues. In DNA form, the CDR3 reads TGTGCCAGCAGCTCAAGACAGGGGGGATATAATGAGCAGTTCTTC. Amino acids: CASSSRQGGYNEQFF.

V is TRBV7-3 and J is TRBJ1-1, with 8 bases fitting TRBD1. The junction had 5 bases not matched to a gene; V was cut back by 1 base and J by 1 base. The CDR3 has 16 amino acids. CDR1 and CDR2 (germline): SGHTA, FQGTGA. Here the CDR3 DNA reads TGTGCCAGCAGCTTAAGCAACAGGGGGTCGAACACTGAAGCTTTCTTT. It translates to CASSLSNRGSNTEAFF.

The chain has TRBV29-1 and TRBJ2-1; 7 nucleotides line up with TRBD2. CDR1 is SQVTM, CDR2 ANQGSEA, per germline. V gave up 5 bases and J gave up 5 bases; unmatched junction bases: 15. The CDR3 is 16 residues long. The CDR3 DNA follows: TGCAGCGTTACCTTATATGGGGGGGGTCTGGACAATGAGCAGTTCTTC. Protein sequence: CSVTLYGGGLDNEQFF.